Sequencing of this T cell receptor beta chain was carried out in a study of identical twins (dated by TCRdb to 2016 to 2017). Some background on the complete study: TCR alpha and beta repertoires from monozygotic twins, unrelated adults of various ages and cord blood were deep-sequenced to test whether fetal clonotypes persist. Replicate twin experiments were performed at different times using different library preparation protocols to rule out contamination. The investigation overall reported the following: Conclusions relied on cross-sectional statistical analysis, since the same donors could not be followed over many years. Compared with coincidental sharing between unrelated individuals, an excess of low generation-probability sequences was observed among out-of-frame TCR alpha sequences shared between twins. Excess twin sharing in beta out-of-frame sequences was weaker because fewer shared sequences lowered the signal-to-noise ratio. Abundant cord blood beta clonotypes carried fewer insertions; young adult naive repertoires showed a weaker similar trend, while memory repertoires showed none. In monozygotic twins, out-of-frame TCR alpha sharing was systematically underestimated by recombination models, although the models agreed with sharing between unrelated individuals. Invariant T cells such as MAIT and iNKT could partly confound zero-insertion analyses, although diverse VJ usage argued against such confounding for most clonotypes.

Only healthy Caucasian donors were included. The twin cohort consisted of three pairs of female monozygotic twins, all aged roughly 18 to 30 years. Miltenyi CD45RO+ enrichment and human naive T-cell isolation kits were used to isolate memory (CD45RO+) and naive T cells from PBMC. Cut back by 3 bases and 4 bases, the V and J ends lie 13 bases apart. The CDR3 measures 14 amino acids from cysteine to phenylalanine. CDR3 DNA only is kept here, 42 bases in frame from base 1. CDR1 and CDR2 were assigned from the germline V gene (reference sequence) as MNHEY and SMNVEV. Libraries were made using 5' RACE. Sequencing took place on an Illumina HiSeq 2000. Template switching introduced a universal primer binding site; the final cDNA contained a unique molecular identifier, enabling accurate counting of TCR cDNA molecules. First-strand cDNA for TCR alpha and beta chains was synthesized from specific primers in the conserved constant-segment region. To control for contamination, every cDNA library carried two barcodes: a SMART-Mk sample barcode plus Illumina barcodes. TruSeq adapter sequences, together with Illumina sample barcodes, were added in two successive PCR steps. TCR alpha and beta cDNA libraries were sequenced on the Illumina HiSeq platform with custom primers. On the study's bioinformatics: Raw reads were processed with MiGEC to extract unique molecular identifiers, and MiXCR was used to determine CDR3 positions. Recombination models were inferred per individual with the repgenHMM and IGoR tools using an EM algorithm. Shared clonotype analysis was performed with the tcR package in R, normalizing sharing by the product of cloneset sizes. To study raw recombination free of thymic and clonal selection effects, out-of-frame nonproductive sequences were analyzed. The raw public data were reprocessed by TCRdb itself: fastp quality trimming at Q25, MiXCR clonotype calling, in-frame beta chains only. Rows are combined by CDR3 protein, so each entry shows the most common genes and DNA. The V and J calls, along with clone size, are taken from TCRdb and not from the paper's own processing. The sample table lists under 300,000 distinct CDR3 sequences, roughly 12% of them with a count of one. The ten most abundant clones make up roughly 3.7% of the sample.

In this sample, this clonotype turned up a few times. Its antigen is currently not known. Base-call qualities are not available, and no considerably larger clone is one nucleotide away. These data were likewise used in another study, on yellow fever vaccine responses in identical twins. The second paper further reports: The authors reported that the T cell response to vaccination in identical twins appeared partly convergent and partly personalized. In the study, vaccine-responding T cell clones were precisely tracked in identical twins.

This clonotype was obtained from a woman aged 18-29 years in good health. The sample was memory (CD45RO+) T cells sorted from blood. The cell subset or site label, read with the paper, signifies: CD45RO+ enriched T cells. The chain links TRBV27 with TRBJ2-7; tentative D gene TRBD2, with 5 bases matching. This receptor carries the CDR3 CASSFELPGYEQYF. In nucleotide form, the sequence is TGTGCCAGCAGTTTCGAACTCCCGGGGTACGAGCAGTACTTC.